The text below deals with one T cell receptor beta chain. Antigen: not known. Germline V lookup: CDR1 SGHRS, CDR2 YFSETQ. This CDR3 spans 14 amino acids. The V end was cut by 5 bases, the J end by 6 bases, with 17 bases between. The sample is drawn from a study of cytomegalovirus exposure and HLA in healthy donors. Study in general: Early released data had about 85 million unique TCRs, all coming from HLA-typed donors. Approximately 81% of 350 to 400 genotyped donors fell in the Caucasian-associated ancestry cluster.

13 Jbeta primers and 60 Vbeta primers were used for the PCR. This table comes from immunoSEQ multiplex PCR, and its TCRdb copy is limited to in-frame clones, with some not included. Of 100,000 or so clones in the sample, roughly 75% were seen once. Whole-study findings and limits: There were 150 to 200 TCR beta chains listed as cytomegalovirus-associated. There were reportedly fewer N-insertions in an Asian-associated ancestry cluster than the approximately 630-donor mean, in a later analysis.

Specimen: PBMCs. The receptor was isolated from a woman between 18 and 30 years old in good health and CMV-seropositive. The rearrangement links TRBV5-1 to TRBJ1-2, with a tentative D call TRBD1 (5 bases). DNA for the CDR3: TGCGCCAGCAGGGAGACCGACAGACCACATGGCTACACCTTC. This codes for CASRETDRPHGYTF.